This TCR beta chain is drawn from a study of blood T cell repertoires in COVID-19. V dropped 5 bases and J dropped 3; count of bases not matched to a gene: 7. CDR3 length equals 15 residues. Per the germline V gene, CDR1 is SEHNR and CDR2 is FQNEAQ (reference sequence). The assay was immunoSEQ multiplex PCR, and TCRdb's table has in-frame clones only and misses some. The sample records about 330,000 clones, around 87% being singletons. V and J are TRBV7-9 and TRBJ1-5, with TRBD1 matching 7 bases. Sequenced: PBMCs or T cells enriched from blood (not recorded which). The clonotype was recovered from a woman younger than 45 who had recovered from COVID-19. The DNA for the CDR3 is TGTGCCAGCAGCCTCGGGACAGAGAACAATCAGCCCCAGCATTTT. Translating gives CASSLGTENNQPQHF.